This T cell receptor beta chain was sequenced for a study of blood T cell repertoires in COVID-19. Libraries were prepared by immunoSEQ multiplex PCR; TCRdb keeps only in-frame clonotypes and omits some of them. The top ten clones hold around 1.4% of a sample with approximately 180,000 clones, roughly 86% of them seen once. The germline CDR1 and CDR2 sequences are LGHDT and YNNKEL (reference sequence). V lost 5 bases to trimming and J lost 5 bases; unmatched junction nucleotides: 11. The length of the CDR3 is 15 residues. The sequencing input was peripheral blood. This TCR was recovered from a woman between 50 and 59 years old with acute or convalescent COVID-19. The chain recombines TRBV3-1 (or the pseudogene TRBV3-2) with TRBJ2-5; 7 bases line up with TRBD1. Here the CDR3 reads CASSLRDRQSETQYF. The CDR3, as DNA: TGTGCCAGCAGCTTACGGGACAGACAGAGTGAGACCCAGTACTTC.